These T cell receptor beta chains were read from a single sample in a study of beta chain features in type 1 diabetes. Profiling relied on immunoSEQ multiplex PCR, and the TCRdb table lists in-frame clones only, not all of them. Among around 300,000 clones listed, approximately 15% were seen once. The sample was naive CD4+ T cells from blood. The receptors were gathered from a man aged 18 to 30 with type 1 diabetes. The CDR3 runs from the conserved cysteine through the conserved F or W. The D gene is left open where the match is weak. Clone size is given for some rows only: seen once, a few or many times, or a class if the clone is expanded.

size	V	D	J	DNA	CDR3
.	TRBV29-1	.	TRBJ2-1	TGCAGCGTCGCCGCCATGGGGGGGGCGGGGGTGGATGAGCAGTTCTTC	CSVAAMGGAGVDEQFF
.	TRBV20-1	TRBD1	TRBJ2-7	TGCAGTGCCCCTGACAGGGCCGGCCTGTACTTC	CSAPDRAGLYF
.	TRBV13	.	TRBJ2-7	TGTGCCAGCAGCCCCCTGACGGGAGAGACCTACGAGCAGTACTTC	CASSPLTGETYEQYF
.	TRBV6-5	TRBD2	TRBJ2-3	TGTGCCAGCAGTTATGGGGGACTAGCAACAGATACGCAGTATTTT	CASSYGGLATDTQYF
.	TRBV19	TRBD1	TRBJ2-5	TGTGCCAGTACCTCGGGACAGGGGGCACGGGAGACCCAGTACTTC	CASTSGQGARETQYF
few	TRBV7-9	.	TRBJ2-4	TGTGCCAGCAGCTTGACGTCAGGGAACATTCAGTACTTC	CASSLTSGNIQYF
.	TRBV30	.	TRBJ1-5	TGTGCCTGGAGTGTGGGCAGGGAAAATCAGCCCCAGCATTTT	CAWSVGRENQPQHF
.	TRBV6-5	.	TRBJ1-1	TGTGCCAGCAGTTACTCCTTTGGGCCGAGTGAAGCTTTCTTT	CASSYSFGPSEAFF
.	TRBV7-2	.	TRBJ1-1	TGTGCCAGCAGCTTAATCTCGGGGAACACTGAAGCTTTCTTT	CASSLISGNTEAFF
.	TRBV30	.	TRBJ1-1	TGTGCCTGGAGTGTTTCGTCCAACACTGAAGCTTTCTTT	CAWSVSSNTEAFF
few	TRBV9	.	TRBJ1-4	TGTGCCAGCAGCGTATCCCCCAGCGCAACTAATGAAAAACTGTTTTTT	CASSVSPSATNEKLFF
few	TRBV5-6	.	TRBJ1-2	TGTGCCAGCAGCTCTGGGGGCGTGGGGGGCTACACCTTC	CASSSGGVGGYTF
.	TRBV5-4	TRBD1	TRBJ2-2	TGTGCCAGCAGCCGAGGACAGGGGAACACCGGGGAGCTGTTTTTT	CASSRGQGNTGELFF
few	TRBV18	TRBD1	TRBJ2-7	TGTGCCAGCTCACCTGCTGGGACAGTGCCGGTCGAGCAGTACTTC	CASSPAGTVPVEQYF
.	TRBV4-3	TRBD1	TRBJ1-2	TGCGCCAGCAGCCAGGGGGACAGGGGTTTCGTTCGCTACACCTTC	CASSQGDRGFVRYTF
.	TRBV7-2	TRBD1	TRBJ1-5	TGTGCCAGCAGCTTCAATGGACAGGGGACACATCAGCCCCAGCATTTT	CASSFNGQGTHQPQHF
few	TRBV7-2	TRBD2	TRBJ2-3	TGTGCCAGCAGCTCCCCGCGGGGGGGCAGGACAGATACGCAGTATTTT	CASSSPRGGRTDTQYF
.	TRBV5-4	TRBD2	TRBJ2-2	TGTGCCAGCAGCTTGGGCGGGAGGGCTAACGGGGAGCTGTTTTTT	CASSLGGRANGELFF
.	TRBV5-4	TRBD2	TRBJ2-3	TGTGCCAGCAGCCCAACGCCGGGACTAGCGGGAGGACGCACAGATACGCAGTATTTT	CASSPTPGLAGGRTDTQYF
.	TRBV11-2	.	TRBJ2-3	TGTGCCAGCAGCCCCCGGGGTAGCGGTCTCACAGATACGCAGTATTTT	CASSPRGSGLTDTQYF
.	TRBV25-1	.	TRBJ2-7	TGTGCCAACCCCTACGAGCTGTACTTC	CANPYELYF
.	TRBV15	TRBD2	TRBJ2-1	TGTGCCACCAGCAGAATGAGGGCTGGCGGGAGGGCCTCCTACAATGAGCAGTTCTTC	CATSRMRAGGRASYNEQFF
few	TRBV10-3	TRBD2	TRBJ2-7	TGTGCCATCAGTGAGTCACTAGCGGGAGGACTTGGGCAGTACTTC	CAISESLAGGLGQYF
few	TRBV5-1	TRBD1	TRBJ2-7	TGCGCCAGCAGCCCGGGACAGGGGGCATGGGAGCAGTACTTC	CASSPGQGAWEQYF
few	TRBV5-1	TRBD1	TRBJ2-7	TGCGCCAGTTCCCGGGACAGGGGACTATACGAGCAGTACTTC	CASSRDRGLYEQYF
.	TRBV6-5	.	TRBJ2-1	TGTGCCAGCAGTTACTGGCATTCGCGCGGGGACAATGAGCAGTTCTTC	CASSYWHSRGDNEQFF
few	TRBV7-9	.	TRBJ2-4	TGTGCCAGCAGCACCCTACCCCGTGGGGCAAACATTCAGTACTTC	CASSTLPRGANIQYF
.	TRBV30	TRBD2	TRBJ2-1	TGTGCCTGGAGTGCCGGCGGGAGCGCCTACAATGAGCAGTTCTTC	CAWSAGGSAYNEQFF
few	TRBV29-1	TRBD2	TRBJ2-1	TGCAGCGTTAGCGGGAGCTCCTACAATGAGCAGTTCTTC	CSVSGSSYNEQFF
.	TRBV5-1	.	TRBJ2-3	TGCGCCAGCAGGACAGCTTATAGCACAGATACGCAGTATTTT	CASRTAYSTDTQYF
.	TRBV4-1	.	TRBJ2-1	TGCGCCAGCAGCCACACTTTCGGCCGGGAGCTCGATGAGCAGTTCTTC	CASSHTFGRELDEQFF
few	TRBV18	TRBD1	TRBJ2-6	TGTGCCAGCTCAGTCGGACAGGGGAGCTCTGGGGCCAACGTCCTGACTTTC	CASSVGQGSSGANVLTF
few	TRBV29-1	.	TRBJ2-6	TGCAGCGTTGAACCGGGACTTAACTCTGGGGCCAACGTCCTGACTTTC	CSVEPGLNSGANVLTF
few	TRBV5-1	.	TRBJ2-1	TGCGCCAGCAGCCCGCAGACTAGTAGCAATGAGCAGTTCTTC	CASSPQTSSNEQFF
few	TRBV7-2	TRBD2	TRBJ2-3	TGTGCCAGCAGCTTCCGCGGGAGTAGCACAGATACGCAGTATTTT	CASSFRGSSTDTQYF
few	TRBV18	.	TRBJ2-1	TGTGCCAGCTCACCACCGAACGGGGAGAGTTACAATGAGCAGTTCTTC	CASSPPNGESYNEQFF
.	TRBV29-1	.	TRBJ2-3	TGCAGCGTTAGAACAGTAATCACAGATACGCAGTATTTT	CSVRTVITDTQYF
few	TRBV6-5	.	TRBJ2-1	TGTGCCAGCAGTTATTCGAACACCCTTTCCTACAATGAGCAGTTCTTC	CASSYSNTLSYNEQFF
few	TRBV6-5	TRBD1	TRBJ1-6	TGTGCCAGCAGCCGGGACAGAAATTCACCCCTCCACTTT	CASSRDRNSPLHF
.	TRBV18	.	TRBJ2-4	TGTGCCAGCTCACCACGGGAGGTATTAGCCAAAAACATTCAGTACTTC	CASSPREVLAKNIQYF
.	TRBV30	TRBD2	TRBJ2-1	TGTGCCTGGAGTGTACCTAGCGGGTTCTACAATGAGCAGTTCTTC	CAWSVPSGFYNEQFF
.	TRBV7-9	TRBD2	TRBJ2-1	TGTGCCAGCAGCCCTCCTGGGACTAGCGGATACAATGAGCAGTTCTTC	CASSPPGTSGYNEQFF
.	TRBV5-4	.	TRBJ2-5	TGTGCCAGCAGCTTGTCATACCAAGAGACCCAGTACTTC	CASSLSYQETQYF
.	TRBV5-1	TRBD1	TRBJ2-1	TGCGCCAGCAGCTTGGGTCCGGGACAGGGGAGGAATGAGCAGTTCTTC	CASSLGPGQGRNEQFF
.	TRBV2	.	TRBJ2-7	TGTGCCAGCAGCGAGGACTTTCCCCGCTCCTACGAGCAGTACTTC	CASSEDFPRSYEQYF
.	TRBV28	TRBD2	TRBJ2-3	TGTGCCAGCAGCATCCTAGCGGGGATAGGAGATACGCAGTATTTT	CASSILAGIGDTQYF
.	TRBV7-9	.	TRBJ2-2	TGTGCCAGCAGCTCCAGGACAAACACCGGGGAGCTGTTTTTT	CASSSRTNTGELFF
.	TRBV28	TRBD1	TRBJ1-5	TGTGCCAGCGGATCGGACAGGGGCGGAGGTCAGCCCCAGCATTTT	CASGSDRGGGQPQHF
.	TRBV6-5	TRBD2	TRBJ2-1	TGTGCCAGCAGATTTAGCGGGGGCCCACCTGAGCAGTTCTTC	CASRFSGGPPEQFF
.	TRBV9	TRBD2	TRBJ2-1	TGTGCCAGCAGCGTAGGGGGACTAGCGGAAGGGAATGAGCAGTTCTTC	CASSVGGLAEGNEQFF
.	TRBV29-1	.	TRBJ1-1	TGCAGCGCAGGGCAGGGTCGGACTGAAGCTTTCTTT	CSAGQGRTEAFF
.	TRBV4-1	.	TRBJ2-7	TGCGCCAGCAGCCAAGGACAGGCGCTCCTCTCCTACGAGCAGTACTTC	CASSQGQALLSYEQYF
.	TRBV20-1	.	TRBJ2-1	TGCAGTGCTGACTCGTACAATGAGCAGTTCTTC	CSADSYNEQFF
few	TRBV5-4	.	TRBJ2-2	TGTGCCAGCAGCTTTTGGGGGGGCCGGGTCGGGGAGCTGTTTTTT	CASSFWGGRVGELFF
few	TRBV18	.	TRBJ1-1	TGTGCCAGCTCACCACCGGGGGCAGGGTCCCCCTTCCGAATGAACACTGAAGCTTTCTTT	CASSPPGAGSPFRMNTEAFF
few	TRBV5-4	TRBD1	TRBJ2-7	TGTGCCAGCAGCTTGGACAGGGGGCGAAGGAACGAGCAGTACTTC	CASSLDRGRRNEQYF
few	TRBV28	.	TRBJ2-7	TGTGCCAGCAGCTTTCGACACAGCACACCCTCCTACGAGCAGTACTTC	CASSFRHSTPSYEQYF